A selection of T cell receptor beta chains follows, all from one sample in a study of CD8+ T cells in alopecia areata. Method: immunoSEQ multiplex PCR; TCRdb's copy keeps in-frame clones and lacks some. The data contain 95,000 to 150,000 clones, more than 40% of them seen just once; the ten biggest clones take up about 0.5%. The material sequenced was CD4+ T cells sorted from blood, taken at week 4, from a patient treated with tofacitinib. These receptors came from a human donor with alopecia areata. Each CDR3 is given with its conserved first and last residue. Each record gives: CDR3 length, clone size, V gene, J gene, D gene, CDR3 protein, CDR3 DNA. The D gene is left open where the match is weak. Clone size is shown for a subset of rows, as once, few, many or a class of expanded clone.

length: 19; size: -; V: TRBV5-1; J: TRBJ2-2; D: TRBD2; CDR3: CASSPFPTSGRANTGELFF; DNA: TGCGCCAGCAGCCCGTTTCCGACTAGCGGGAGGGCGAACACCGGGGAGCTGTTTTTT
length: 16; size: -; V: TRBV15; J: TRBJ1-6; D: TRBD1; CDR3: CATSRESADRGSPLHF; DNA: TGTGCCACCAGCAGAGAATCGGCGGACAGGGGTTCACCCCTCCACTTT
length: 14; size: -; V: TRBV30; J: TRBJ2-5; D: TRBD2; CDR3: CAGGLAGGEETQYF; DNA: TGTGCCGGAGGACTAGCGGGAGGGGAAGAGACCCAGTACTTC
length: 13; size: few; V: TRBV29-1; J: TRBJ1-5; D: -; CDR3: CSVEGGDGQPQHF; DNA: TGCAGCGTTGAGGGAGGGGATGGTCAGCCCCAGCATTTT
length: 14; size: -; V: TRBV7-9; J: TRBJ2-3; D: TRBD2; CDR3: CASSVTSGTYTQYF; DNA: TGTGCCAGCAGCGTTACTAGCGGGACTTATACGCAGTATTTT
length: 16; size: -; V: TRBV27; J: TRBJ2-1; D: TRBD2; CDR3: CASSFLGAGGLSEQFF; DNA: TGTGCCAGCAGCTTTCTAGGAGCGGGGGGGCTGAGCGAGCAGTTCTTC
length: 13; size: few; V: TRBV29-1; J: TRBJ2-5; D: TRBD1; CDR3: CSVAGGGWETQYF; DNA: TGCAGCGTTGCAGGGGGCGGTTGGGAGACCCAGTACTTC
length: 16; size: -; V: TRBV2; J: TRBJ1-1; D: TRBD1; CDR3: CASSPITGARNTEAFF; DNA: TGTGCCAGCAGCCCCATTACAGGGGCCAGGAACACTGAAGCTTTCTTT
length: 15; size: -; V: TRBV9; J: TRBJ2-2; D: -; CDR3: CASSVAYGPTGELFF; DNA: TGTGCCAGCAGCGTAGCATACGGGCCCACCGGGGAGCTGTTTTTT
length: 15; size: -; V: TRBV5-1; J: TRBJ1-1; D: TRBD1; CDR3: CASRLGQDYNTEAFF; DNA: TGCGCCAGCAGATTGGGACAGGACTACAACACTGAAGCTTTCTTT
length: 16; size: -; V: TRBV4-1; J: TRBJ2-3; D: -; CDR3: CASSQDSHGSADTQYF; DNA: TGCGCCAGCAGCCAAGATTCCCACGGGAGCGCAGATACGCAGTATTTT
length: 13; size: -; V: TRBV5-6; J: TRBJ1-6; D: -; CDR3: CASSSIQLGVLHF; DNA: TGTGCCAGCAGCTCGATACAGCTGGGGGTCCTCCACTTT
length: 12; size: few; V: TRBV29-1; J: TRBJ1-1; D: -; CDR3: CSTADRYSEAFF; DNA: TGCAGCACCGCCGACAGGTACTCTGAAGCTTTCTTT
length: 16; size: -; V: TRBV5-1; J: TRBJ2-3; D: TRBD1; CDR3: CASSSRTDRVTDTQYF; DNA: TGCGCCAGCAGCTCGCGTACGGACAGGGTCACAGATACGCAGTATTTT
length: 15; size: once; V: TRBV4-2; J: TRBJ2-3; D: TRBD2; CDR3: CASSPLAGGLDTQYF; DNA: TGTGCCAGCAGCCCACTAGCGGGAGGGTTAGATACGCAGTATTTT
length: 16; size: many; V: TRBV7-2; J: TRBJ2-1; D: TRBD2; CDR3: CASSVRLAGGRNEQFF; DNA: TGTGCCAGCAGCGTCCGACTAGCGGGGGGGCGGAATGAGCAGTTCTTC
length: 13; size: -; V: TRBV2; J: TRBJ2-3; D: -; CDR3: CASSEAARDTQYF; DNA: TGTGCCAGCAGTGAAGCGGCGCGGGATACGCAGTATTTT
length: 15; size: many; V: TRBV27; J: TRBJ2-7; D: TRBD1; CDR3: CASRKLGTGAHEQYF; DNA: TGTGCCAGCAGGAAGCTGGGGACAGGGGCCCACGAGCAGTACTTC
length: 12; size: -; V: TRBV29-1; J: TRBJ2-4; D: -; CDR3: CSVRSGQTIQYF; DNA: TGCAGCGTTCGGTCTGGCCAGACCATTCAGTACTTC
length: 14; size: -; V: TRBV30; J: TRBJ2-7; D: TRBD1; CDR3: CAWSEAGGSYEQYF; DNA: TGTGCCTGGAGTGAGGCAGGGGGCTCTTACGAGCAGTACTTC
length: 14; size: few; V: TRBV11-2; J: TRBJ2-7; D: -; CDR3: CASSLVARSYEQYF; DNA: TGTGCCAGCAGCTTAGTGGCGCGCTCCTACGAGCAGTACTTC
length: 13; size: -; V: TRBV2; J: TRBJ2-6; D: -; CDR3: CASRVRGANVLTF; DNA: TGTGCCAGCAGGGTTCGTGGGGCCAACGTCCTGACTTTC
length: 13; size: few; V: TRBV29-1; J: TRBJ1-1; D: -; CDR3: CSVERTGGTEAFF; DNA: TGCAGCGTTGAAAGGACGGGAGGGACTGAAGCTTTCTTT
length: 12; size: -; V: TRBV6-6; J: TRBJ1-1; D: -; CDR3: CASSRGRDEAFF; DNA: TGTGCCAGCAGTCGGGGCCGGGATGAAGCTTTCTTT
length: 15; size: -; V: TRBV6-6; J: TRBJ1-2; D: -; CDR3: CASSYSAGTDYGYTF; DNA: TGTGCCAGCAGTTACTCCGCAGGGACGGACTATGGCTACACCTTC
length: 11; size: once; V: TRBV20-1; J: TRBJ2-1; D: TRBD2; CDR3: CSARGGTTQFF; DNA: TGCAGTGCTAGAGGAGGGACTACGCAGTTCTTC
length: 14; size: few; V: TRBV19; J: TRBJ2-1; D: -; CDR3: CASSGGGDDNEQFF; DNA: TGTGCCAGTAGTGGGGGCGGGGATGACAATGAGCAGTTCTTC
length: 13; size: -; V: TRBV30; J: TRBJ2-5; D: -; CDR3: CAWSGPSPETQYF; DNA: TGTGCCTGGAGTGGACCTTCTCCGGAGACCCAGTACTTC
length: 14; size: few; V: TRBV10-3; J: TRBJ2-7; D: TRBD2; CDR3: CAISETSGRYEQYF; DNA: TGTGCCATCAGTGAGACTAGCGGGAGATACGAGCAGTACTTC
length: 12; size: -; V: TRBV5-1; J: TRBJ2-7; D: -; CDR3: CASSLGGTEQYF; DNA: TGCGCCAGCAGCTTGGGGGGGACGGAGCAGTACTTC
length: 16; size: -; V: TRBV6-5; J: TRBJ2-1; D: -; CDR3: CASSYGRLRNYNEQFF; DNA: TGTGCCAGCAGTTACGGGCGTCTACGTAACTACAATGAGCAGTTCTTC
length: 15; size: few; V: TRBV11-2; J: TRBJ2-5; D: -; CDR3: CASSPVSGGWETQYF; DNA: TGTGCCAGCAGCCCCGTGAGTGGAGGCTGGGAGACCCAGTACTTC
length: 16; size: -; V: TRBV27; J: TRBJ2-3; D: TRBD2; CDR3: CASSSHGTSGRDTQYF; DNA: TGTGCCAGCAGTTCACACGGGACTAGCGGGAGAGATACGCAGTATTTT
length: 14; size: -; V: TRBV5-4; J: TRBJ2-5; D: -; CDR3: CASSLIRNQETQYF; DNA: TGTGCCAGCAGCTTGATCAGAAACCAAGAGACCCAGTACTTC
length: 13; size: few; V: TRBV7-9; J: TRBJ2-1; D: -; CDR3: CASSSGRGVEQFF; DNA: TGTGCCAGCAGCTCTGGCAGGGGGGTTGAACAGTTCTTC
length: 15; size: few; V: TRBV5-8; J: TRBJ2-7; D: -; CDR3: CASSLERVTSYEQYF; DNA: TGTGCCAGCAGCCTGGAGAGGGTCACATCCTACGAGCAGTACTTC
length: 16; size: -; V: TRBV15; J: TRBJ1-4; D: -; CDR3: CATSREGTRGNEKLFF; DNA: TGTGCCACCAGCAGAGAGGGTACCAGGGGTAATGAAAAACTGTTTTTT
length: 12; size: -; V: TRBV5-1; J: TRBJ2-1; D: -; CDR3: CASSLKKDEQFF; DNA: TGCGCCAGCAGCCTGAAGAAGGATGAGCAGTTCTTC
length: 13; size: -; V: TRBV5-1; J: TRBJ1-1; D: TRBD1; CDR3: CASSFEGATEAFF; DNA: TGCGCCAGCAGCTTCGAGGGGGCCACTGAAGCTTTCTTT
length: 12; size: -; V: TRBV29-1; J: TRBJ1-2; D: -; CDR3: CSVETTNYGYTF; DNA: TGCAGCGTGGAGACCACTAACTATGGCTACACCTTC
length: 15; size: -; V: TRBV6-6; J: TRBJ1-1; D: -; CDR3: CASSPQYAKRTEAFF; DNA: TGTGCCAGCAGTCCCCAGTACGCCAAGCGCACTGAAGCTTTCTTT
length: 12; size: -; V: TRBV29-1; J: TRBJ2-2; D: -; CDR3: CSALTVTGELFF; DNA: TGCAGCGCCCTCACAGTCACCGGGGAGCTGTTTTTT
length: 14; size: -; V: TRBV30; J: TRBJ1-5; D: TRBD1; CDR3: CAWRGRQGVGPQHF; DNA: TGTGCCTGGAGGGGAAGACAGGGAGTAGGGCCCCAGCATTTT
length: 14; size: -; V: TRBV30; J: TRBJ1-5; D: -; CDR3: CAWSVGSVNQPQHF; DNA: TGTGCCTGGAGTGTGGGGTCGGTCAATCAGCCCCAGCATTTT
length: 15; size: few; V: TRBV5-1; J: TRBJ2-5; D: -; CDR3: CASSLVGKRQETQYF; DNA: TGCGCCAGCAGCTTGGTGGGGAAGAGACAAGAGACCCAGTACTTC
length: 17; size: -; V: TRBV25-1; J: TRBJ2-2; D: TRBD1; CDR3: CASSEWGTGGGSGELFF; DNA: TGTGCCAGCAGTGAATGGGGGACAGGGGGTGGGTCCGGGGAGCTGTTTTTT
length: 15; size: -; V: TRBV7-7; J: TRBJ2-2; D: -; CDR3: CASSPGRGDTGELFF; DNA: TGTGCCAGCAGCCCGGGGAGGGGGGACACCGGGGAGCTGTTTTTT
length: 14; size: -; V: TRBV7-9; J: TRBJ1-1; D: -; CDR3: CASSALTSPTEAFF; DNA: TGTGCCAGCAGCGCCCTCACGAGCCCCACTGAAGCTTTCTTT
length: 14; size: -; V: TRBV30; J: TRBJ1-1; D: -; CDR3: CAWSVQVWDTEAFF; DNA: TGTGCCTGGAGTGTTCAAGTATGGGACACTGAAGCTTTCTTT
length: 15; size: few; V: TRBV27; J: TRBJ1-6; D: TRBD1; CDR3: CASSGSQGANSPLHF; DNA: TGTGCCAGCAGTGGATCACAGGGGGCTAATTCACCCCTCCACTTT
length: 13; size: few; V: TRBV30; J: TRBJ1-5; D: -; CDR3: CAWSQQGYQPQHF; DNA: TGTGCCTGGAGTCAACAGGGATATCAGCCCCAGCATTTT
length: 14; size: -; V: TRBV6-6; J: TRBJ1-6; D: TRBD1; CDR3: CASKPTGINSPLHF; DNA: TGTGCCAGCAAGCCGACAGGGATTAATTCACCCCTCCACTTT
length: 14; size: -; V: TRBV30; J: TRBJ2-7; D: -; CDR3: CAWSFLLTLGEQYF; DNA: TGTGCCTGGAGTTTCCTTTTAACTTTGGGCGAGCAGTACTTC